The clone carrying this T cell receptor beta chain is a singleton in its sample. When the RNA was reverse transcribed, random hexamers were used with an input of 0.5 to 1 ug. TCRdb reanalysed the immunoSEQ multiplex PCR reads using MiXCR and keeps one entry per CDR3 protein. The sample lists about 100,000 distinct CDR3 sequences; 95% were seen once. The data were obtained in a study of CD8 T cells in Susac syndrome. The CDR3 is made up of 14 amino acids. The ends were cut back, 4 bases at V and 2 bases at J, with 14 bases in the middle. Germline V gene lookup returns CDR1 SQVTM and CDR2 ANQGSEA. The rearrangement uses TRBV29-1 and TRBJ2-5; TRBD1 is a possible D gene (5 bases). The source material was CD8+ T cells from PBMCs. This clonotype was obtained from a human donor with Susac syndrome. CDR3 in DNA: TGCAGCGTTGTCCCCCTCCAGGGACAAGAGACCCAGTACTTC. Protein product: CSVVPLQGQETQYF.